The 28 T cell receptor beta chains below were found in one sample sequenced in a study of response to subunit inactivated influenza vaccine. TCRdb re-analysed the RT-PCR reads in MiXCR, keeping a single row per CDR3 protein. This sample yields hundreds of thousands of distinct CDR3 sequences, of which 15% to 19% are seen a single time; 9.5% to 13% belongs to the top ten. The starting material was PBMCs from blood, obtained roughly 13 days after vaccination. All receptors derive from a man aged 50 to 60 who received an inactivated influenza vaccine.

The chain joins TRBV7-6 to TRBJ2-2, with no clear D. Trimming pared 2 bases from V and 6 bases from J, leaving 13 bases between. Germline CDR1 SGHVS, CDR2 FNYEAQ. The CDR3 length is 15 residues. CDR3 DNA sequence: TGTGCCAGCAGCTTATACTCCAGGACGGCCGGGGAGCTGTTTTTT. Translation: CASSLYSRTAGELFF.

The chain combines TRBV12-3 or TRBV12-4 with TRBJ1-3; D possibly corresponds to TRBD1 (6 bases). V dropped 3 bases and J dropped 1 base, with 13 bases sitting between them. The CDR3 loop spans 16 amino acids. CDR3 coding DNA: TGTGCCAGCAGTTTTCAGGGGTTACGGTCTGGAAACACCATATATTTT. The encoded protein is CASSFQGLRSGNTIYF.

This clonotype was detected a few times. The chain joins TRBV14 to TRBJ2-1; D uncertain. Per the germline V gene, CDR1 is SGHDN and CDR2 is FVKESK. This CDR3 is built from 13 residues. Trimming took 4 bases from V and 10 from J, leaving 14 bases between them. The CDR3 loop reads CASSLRSVGEQFF. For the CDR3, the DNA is TGTGCCAGCAGCCTAAGGTCGGTCGGAGAGCAGTTCTTC.

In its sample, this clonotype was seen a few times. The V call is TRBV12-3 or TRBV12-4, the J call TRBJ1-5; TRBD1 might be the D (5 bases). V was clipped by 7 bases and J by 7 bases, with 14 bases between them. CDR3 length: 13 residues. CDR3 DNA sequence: TGTGCCAGCACCCGGGAGGGGAGGCAGCCCCAGCATTTT. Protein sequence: CASTREGRQPQHF.

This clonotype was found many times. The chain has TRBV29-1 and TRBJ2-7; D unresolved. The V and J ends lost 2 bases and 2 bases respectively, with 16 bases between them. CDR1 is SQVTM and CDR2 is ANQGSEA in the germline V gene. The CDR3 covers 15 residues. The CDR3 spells CSVEFRNQKTYEQYF. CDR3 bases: TGCAGCGTTGAATTTCGGAACCAAAAAACCTACGAGCAGTACTTC.

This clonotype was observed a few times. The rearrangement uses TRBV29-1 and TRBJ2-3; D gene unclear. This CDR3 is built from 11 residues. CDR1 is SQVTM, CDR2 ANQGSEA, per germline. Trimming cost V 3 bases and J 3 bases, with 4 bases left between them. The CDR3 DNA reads TGCAGCGTTGAGCCGACAGATACGCAGTATTTT. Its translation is CSVEPTDTQYF.

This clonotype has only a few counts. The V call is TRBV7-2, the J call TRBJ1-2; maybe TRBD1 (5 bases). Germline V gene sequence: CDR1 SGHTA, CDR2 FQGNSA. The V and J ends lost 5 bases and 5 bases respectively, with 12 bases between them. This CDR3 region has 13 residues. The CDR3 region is CASSGAGRYGYTF. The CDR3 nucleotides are TGTGCCAGCAGCGGGGCGGGGCGTTATGGCTACACCTTC.

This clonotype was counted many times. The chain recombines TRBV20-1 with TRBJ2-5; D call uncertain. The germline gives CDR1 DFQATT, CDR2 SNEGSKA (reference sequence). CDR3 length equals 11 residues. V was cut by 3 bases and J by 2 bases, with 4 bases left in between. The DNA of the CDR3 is TGCAGTGCTAGCCATCAAGAGACCCAGTACTTC. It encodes CSASHQETQYF.

CDR3 coding DNA: TGCGCCAGCGGGGACAGGGTCCCCTTATTCTATGGCTACACCTTC. Translation gives CASGDRVPLFYGYTF. This sequence joins TRBV10-2 and TRBJ1-2, with 9 positions matching TRBD1. The CDR3 extends over 15 amino acids. V was clipped by 8 bases and J by 4 bases; unmatched bases: 11. Germline values: CDR1 WSHSY, CDR2 SAAADI.

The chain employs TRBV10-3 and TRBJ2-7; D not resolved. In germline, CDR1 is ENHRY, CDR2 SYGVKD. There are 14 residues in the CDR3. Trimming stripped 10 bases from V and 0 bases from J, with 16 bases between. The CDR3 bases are TGTGCCACAAGACCCCCTTCTAGCTCCTACGAGCAGTACTTC. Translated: CATRPPSSSYEQYF.

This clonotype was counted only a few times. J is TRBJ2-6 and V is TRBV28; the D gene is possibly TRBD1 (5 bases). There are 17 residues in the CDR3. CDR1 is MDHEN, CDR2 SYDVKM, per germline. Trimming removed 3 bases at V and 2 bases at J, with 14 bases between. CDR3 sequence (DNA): TGTGCCAGCAGTTTGGCCATAGGACATACTGGGGCCAACGTCCTGACTTTC. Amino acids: CASSLAIGHTGANVLTF.

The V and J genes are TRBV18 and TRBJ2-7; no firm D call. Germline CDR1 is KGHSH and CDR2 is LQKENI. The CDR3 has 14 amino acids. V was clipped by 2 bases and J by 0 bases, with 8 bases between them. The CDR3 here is CASSPGSHSYEQYF. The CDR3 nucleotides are TGTGCCAGCTCACCAGGGTCCCACTCCTACGAGCAGTACTTC.

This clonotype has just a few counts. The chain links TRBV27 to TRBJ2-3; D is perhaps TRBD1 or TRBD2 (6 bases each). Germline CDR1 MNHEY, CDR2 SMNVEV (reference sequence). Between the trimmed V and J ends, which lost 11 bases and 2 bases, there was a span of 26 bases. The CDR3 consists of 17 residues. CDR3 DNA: TGTGCCGAACGGTTTGGAGCGACCGGGGGCCCCACAGATACGCAGTATTTT. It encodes CAERFGATGGPTDTQYF.

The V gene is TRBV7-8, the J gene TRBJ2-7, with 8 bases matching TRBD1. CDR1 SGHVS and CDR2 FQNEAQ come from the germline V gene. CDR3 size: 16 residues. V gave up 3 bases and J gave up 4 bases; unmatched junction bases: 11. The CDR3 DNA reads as TGTGCCAGCAGCTTTGGGTCCCGGACAGGGATGTACGAGCAGTACTTC. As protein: CASSFGSRTGMYEQYF.

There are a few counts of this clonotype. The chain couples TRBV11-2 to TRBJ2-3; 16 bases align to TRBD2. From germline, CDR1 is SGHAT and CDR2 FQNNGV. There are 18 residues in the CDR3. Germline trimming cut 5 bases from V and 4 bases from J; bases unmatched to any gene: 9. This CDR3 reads CASSRSYGTSGGADTQYF. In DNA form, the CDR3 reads TGTGCCAGCAGCCGAAGTTACGGGACTAGCGGGGGGGCAGATACGCAGTATTTT.

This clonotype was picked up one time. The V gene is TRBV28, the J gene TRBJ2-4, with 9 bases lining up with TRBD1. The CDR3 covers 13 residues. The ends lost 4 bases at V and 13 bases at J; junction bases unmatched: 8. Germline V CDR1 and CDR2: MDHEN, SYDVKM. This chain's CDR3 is CASSSPGTGKQYF. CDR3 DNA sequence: TGTGCCAGCAGTTCCCCCGGGACAGGGAAACAGTACTTC.

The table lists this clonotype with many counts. Here the CDR3 reads CASRKQPGQQQGGSYNEQFF. The CDR3 DNA reads TGTGCCAGCAGGAAACAGCCGGGACAACAACAGGGGGGGTCCTACAATGAGCAGTTCTTC. The chain employs TRBV12-3 or TRBV12-4 and TRBJ2-1, with D possibly matching TRBD1 (8 bases). V lost 6 bases to trimming and J lost 1 base, with 28 bases between them. This CDR3 is 20 amino acids long.

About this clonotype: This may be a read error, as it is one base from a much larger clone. Here the CDR3 DNA reads TGCGCCAGCAGCTTGGACAGTACGAGCACAGATACGCTGTATTTT. Translating gives CASSLDSTSTDTLYF. The chain joins TRBV5-1 to TRBJ2-3; no reliable D call. The CDR3 is 15 residues long. Germline-derived CDR1 and CDR2 are SGHRS and YFSETQ. The whole variable domain, filled in from reference TRBV5-1 and TRBJ2-3, reads KAGVTQTPRYLIKTRGQQVTLSCSPISGHRSVSWYQQTPGQGLQFLFEYFSETQRNKGNFPGRFSGRQFSNSRSEMNVSTLELGDSALYLCASSLDSTSTDTLYFGPGTRLTVL.

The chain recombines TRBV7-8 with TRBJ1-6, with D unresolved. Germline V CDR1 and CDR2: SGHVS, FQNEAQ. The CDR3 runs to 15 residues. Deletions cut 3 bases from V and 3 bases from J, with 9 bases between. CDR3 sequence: CASSLRAFYNSPLHF. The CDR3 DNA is TGTGCCAGCAGCTTGCGGGCCTTCTATAATTCACCCCTCCACTTT.

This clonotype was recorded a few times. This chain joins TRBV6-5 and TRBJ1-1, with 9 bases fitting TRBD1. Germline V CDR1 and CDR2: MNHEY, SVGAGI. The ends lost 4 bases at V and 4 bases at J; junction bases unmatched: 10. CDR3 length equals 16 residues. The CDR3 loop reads CASSFLPGQGVTEAFF. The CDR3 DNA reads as TGTGCCAGCAGTTTCCTACCGGGACAGGGAGTCACTGAAGCTTTCTTT.

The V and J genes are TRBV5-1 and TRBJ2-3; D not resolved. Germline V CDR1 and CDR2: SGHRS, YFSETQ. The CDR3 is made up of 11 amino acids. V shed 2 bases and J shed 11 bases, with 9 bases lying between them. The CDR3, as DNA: TGCGCCAGCAGCTTTCACGAGATGCAGTATTTT. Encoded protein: CASSFHEMQYF.

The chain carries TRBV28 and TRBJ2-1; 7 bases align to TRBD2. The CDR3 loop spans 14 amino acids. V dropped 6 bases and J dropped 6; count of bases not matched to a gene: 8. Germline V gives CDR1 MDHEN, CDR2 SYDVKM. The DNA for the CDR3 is TGTGCCAGCAGCTCTGGGGGGGGAGTCAATGAGCAGTTCTTC. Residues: CASSSGGGVNEQFF. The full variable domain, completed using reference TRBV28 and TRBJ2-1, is DVKVTQSSRYLVKRTGEKVFLECVQDMDHENMFWYRQDPGLGLRLIYFSYDVKMKEKGDIPEGYSVSREKKERFSLILESASTNQTSMYLCASSSGGGVNEQFFGPGTRLTVL.

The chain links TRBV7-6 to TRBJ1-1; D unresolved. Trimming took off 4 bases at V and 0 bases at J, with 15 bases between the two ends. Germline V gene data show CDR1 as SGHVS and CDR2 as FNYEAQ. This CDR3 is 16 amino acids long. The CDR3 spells CASSSRSGILNTEAFF. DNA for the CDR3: TGTGCCAGCAGCTCCCGGTCCGGAATATTGAACACTGAAGCTTTCTTT.

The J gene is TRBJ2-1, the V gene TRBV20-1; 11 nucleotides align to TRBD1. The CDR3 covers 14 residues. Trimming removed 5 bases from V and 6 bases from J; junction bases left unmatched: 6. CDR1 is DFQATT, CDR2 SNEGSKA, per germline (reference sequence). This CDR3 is CSAHRDRGFNEQFF. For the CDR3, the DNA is TGCAGTGCTCACCGGGACAGGGGGTTCAATGAGCAGTTCTTC.

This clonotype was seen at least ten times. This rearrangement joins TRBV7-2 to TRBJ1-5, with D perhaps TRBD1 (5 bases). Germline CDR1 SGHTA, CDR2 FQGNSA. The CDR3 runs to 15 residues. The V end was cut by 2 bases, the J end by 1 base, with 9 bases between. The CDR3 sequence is CASSLWGLSNQPQHF. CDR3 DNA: TGTGCCAGCAGCTTATGGGGGTTGAGCAATCAGCCCCAGCATTTT.

DNA of the CDR3: TGTGCCATCACCCGAGACGGGGGGCTTTACGAGCAGTACTTC. Its protein is CAITRDGGLYEQYF. The V gene is TRBV10-3, the J gene TRBJ2-7, with D possibly matching TRBD2 (7 bases). Trimming removed 7 bases from V and 4 bases from J, with 17 bases in between. CDR1 ENHRY and CDR2 SYGVKD come from the germline V gene. This CDR3 comprises 14 residues.

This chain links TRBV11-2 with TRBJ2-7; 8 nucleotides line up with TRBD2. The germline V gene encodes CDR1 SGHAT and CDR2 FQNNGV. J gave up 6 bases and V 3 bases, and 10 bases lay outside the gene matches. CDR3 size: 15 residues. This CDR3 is CASSFGTSRVREQYF. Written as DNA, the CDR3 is TGTGCCAGCAGCTTCGGGACTAGTAGGGTCCGCGAGCAGTACTTC.

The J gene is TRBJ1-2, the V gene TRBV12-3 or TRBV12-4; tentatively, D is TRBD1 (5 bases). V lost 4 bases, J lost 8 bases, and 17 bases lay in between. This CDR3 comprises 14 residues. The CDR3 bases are TGTGCCAGCAGTTACCCGGGACGGAGCGCCGGCTACACCTTC. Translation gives CASSYPGRSAGYTF.